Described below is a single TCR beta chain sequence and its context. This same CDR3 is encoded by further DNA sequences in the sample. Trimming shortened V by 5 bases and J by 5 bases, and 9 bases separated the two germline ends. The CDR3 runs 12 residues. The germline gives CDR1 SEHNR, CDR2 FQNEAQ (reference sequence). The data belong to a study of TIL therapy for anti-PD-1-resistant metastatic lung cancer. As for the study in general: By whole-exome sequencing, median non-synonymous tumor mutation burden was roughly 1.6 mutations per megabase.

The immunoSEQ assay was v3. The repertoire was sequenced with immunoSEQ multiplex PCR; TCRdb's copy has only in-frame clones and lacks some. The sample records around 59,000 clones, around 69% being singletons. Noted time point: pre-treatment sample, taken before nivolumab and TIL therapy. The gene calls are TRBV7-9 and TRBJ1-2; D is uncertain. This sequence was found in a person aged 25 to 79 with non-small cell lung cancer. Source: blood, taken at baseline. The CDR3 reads CASSLGGYGYTF. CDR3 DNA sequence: TGTGCCAGCAGCCTGGGAGGTTATGGCTACACCTTC.